This T cell receptor (beta chain) was identified during a study of shared clonotypes between healthy human individuals. The data were produced by immunoSEQ multiplex PCR, yet TCRdb's version contains in-frame clones alone and is incomplete. The table includes around 720,000 clones, more than 70% detected once. The CDR3 has 13 amino acids. V lost 2 bases and J lost 3, with 7 bases in between. CDR1 and CDR2 from the germline V gene are SEHNR and FQNEAQ (reference sequence). The sample was memory CD4+ T cells sorted from blood. Subset given: CD45RA-negative fraction. This sequence was found in a woman in her twenties or thirties in good health. The genes are TRBV7-9 and TRBJ1-1; D unresolved. CDR3 residues: CASSLLSYTEAFF. Written as DNA, the CDR3 is TGTGCCAGCAGCTTATTGAGTTACACTGAAGCTTTCTTT.